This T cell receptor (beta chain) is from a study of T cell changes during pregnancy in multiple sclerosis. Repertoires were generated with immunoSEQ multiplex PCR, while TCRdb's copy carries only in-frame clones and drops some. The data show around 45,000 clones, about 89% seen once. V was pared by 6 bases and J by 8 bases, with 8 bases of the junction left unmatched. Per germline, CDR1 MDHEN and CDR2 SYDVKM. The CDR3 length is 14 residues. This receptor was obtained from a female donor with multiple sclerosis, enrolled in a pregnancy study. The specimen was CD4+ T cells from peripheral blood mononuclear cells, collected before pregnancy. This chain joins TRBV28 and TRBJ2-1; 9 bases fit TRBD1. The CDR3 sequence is CASRGTGISYEQFF. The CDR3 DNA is TGTGCCAGCAGAGGGACAGGGATTAGCTATGAGCAGTTCTTC.